A selection of T cell receptor beta chains follows, all from one sample in a study of beta chain features in type 1 diabetes. Produced via immunoSEQ multiplex PCR; TCRdb's table is partial and in-frame only. The table lists about 350,000 clones, around a fifth of them singletons, with approximately 0.046% in the top ten. What was sequenced was naive CD4+ T cells from blood. Receptor source: a woman under 30 in good health. Both conserved end residues are part of each CDR3. D genes are given only for firm matches. Rows give clone size only sometimes, using once, few, many, or a class for an expanded clone.

clone size: few
D gene: .
V gene: TRBV4-1
J gene: TRBJ2-1
CDR3 DNA: TGCGCCAGCAGCCAACCCCGACAGAAGAGCAATGAGCAGTTCTTC
CDR3 protein: CASSQPRQKSNEQFF

clone size: .
D gene: .
V gene: TRBV2
J gene: TRBJ2-7
CDR3 DNA: TGTGCCAGCAGTGATAGATACGAGCAGTACTTC
CDR3 protein: CASSDRYEQYF

clone size: few
D gene: .
V gene: TRBV29-1
J gene: TRBJ2-1
CDR3 DNA: TGCAGCGTGACAGGCTACAATGAGCAGTTCTTC
CDR3 protein: CSVTGYNEQFF

clone size: .
D gene: .
V gene: TRBV5-4
J gene: TRBJ2-4
CDR3 DNA: TGTGCCAGCAGCATCTCCAAAAACATTCAGTACTTC
CDR3 protein: CASSISKNIQYF

clone size: few
D gene: TRBD2
V gene: TRBV4-2
J gene: TRBJ2-7
CDR3 DNA: TGTGCCAGCAGCCCAAGGGCTAGCGGGGAGTTATCTTACGAGCAGTACTTC
CDR3 protein: CASSPRASGELSYEQYF

clone size: .
D gene: .
V gene: TRBV7-2
J gene: TRBJ1-2
CDR3 DNA: TGTGCCAGCAGCCCATCCAACTATGGCTACACCTTC
CDR3 protein: CASSPSNYGYTF

clone size: once
D gene: TRBD2
V gene: TRBV7-3
J gene: TRBJ2-2
CDR3 DNA: TGTGCCAGCAGCCCTACTAGCGGGGGGGCCTTAAACACCGGGGAGCTGTTTTTT
CDR3 protein: CASSPTSGGALNTGELFF

clone size: .
D gene: TRBD1
V gene: TRBV4-2
J gene: TRBJ1-4
CDR3 DNA: TGTGCCAGCAGCCAAAAGCTCACCGGGACAGGGGATGAAAAACTGTTTTTT
CDR3 protein: CASSQKLTGTGDEKLFF

clone size: .
D gene: .
V gene: TRBV4-1
J gene: TRBJ1-2
CDR3 DNA: TGCGCCAGCAGCCCCATGGGCGGGGGTAACTATGGCTACACCTTC
CDR3 protein: CASSPMGGGNYGYTF

clone size: .
D gene: .
V gene: TRBV5-1
J gene: TRBJ2-5
CDR3 DNA: TGCGCCAGCAGCATTGGGGGGGCCGGAGAGACCCAGTACTTC
CDR3 protein: CASSIGGAGETQYF

clone size: few
D gene: .
V gene: TRBV9
J gene: TRBJ1-6
CDR3 DNA: TGTGCCAGCAGCGTATGGGCAGGGGCGAATTCACCCCTCCACTTT
CDR3 protein: CASSVWAGANSPLHF

clone size: few
D gene: TRBD1
V gene: TRBV7-2
J gene: TRBJ1-2
CDR3 DNA: TGTGCCAGCAGCTTGGACAGGGATCGCTACACCTTC
CDR3 protein: CASSLDRDRYTF

clone size: .
D gene: .
V gene: TRBV6-5
J gene: TRBJ1-1
CDR3 DNA: TGTGCCAGCAGTTACTCGAGGGTCAGGAACACTGAAGCTTTCTTT
CDR3 protein: CASSYSRVRNTEAFF

clone size: .
D gene: .
V gene: TRBV5-8
J gene: TRBJ2-5
CDR3 DNA: TGTGCCAGCAGCTTGCCCAGCAGGGAAGAGACCCAGTACTTC
CDR3 protein: CASSLPSREETQYF

clone size: few
D gene: TRBD1
V gene: TRBV29-1
J gene: TRBJ2-7
CDR3 DNA: TGCAGCGTTGAGGGACAGGGGAACAGCGAGCAGTACTTC
CDR3 protein: CSVEGQGNSEQYF

clone size: .
D gene: .
V gene: TRBV5-1
J gene: TRBJ2-6
CDR3 DNA: TGCGCCAGCAGCGTGGACAGACCTGGGGCCAACGTCCTGACTTTC
CDR3 protein: CASSVDRPGANVLTF

clone size: few
D gene: TRBD1
V gene: TRBV18
J gene: TRBJ2-3
CDR3 DNA: TGTGCCAGCTCACCACCGGTGGGACAGGGAATGGCAGATACGCAGTATTTT
CDR3 protein: CASSPPVGQGMADTQYF

clone size: few
D gene: TRBD1
V gene: TRBV23-1
J gene: TRBJ1-1
CDR3 DNA: TGCGCCAGCAGTCAGACGGGACAGGGGCTCAGGGAAGCTTTCTTT
CDR3 protein: CASSQTGQGLREAFF

clone size: few
D gene: .
V gene: TRBV30
J gene: TRBJ2-1
CDR3 DNA: TGTGCCTGGAGTTGGGACACCCTAAGGTACAATGAGCAGTTCTTC
CDR3 protein: CAWSWDTLRYNEQFF

clone size: .
D gene: TRBD1
V gene: TRBV6-1
J gene: TRBJ2-3
CDR3 DNA: TGTGCCAGCAGGGGCCGGGACAGGGGGTCGGATACGCAGTATTTT
CDR3 protein: CASRGRDRGSDTQYF

clone size: .
D gene: .
V gene: TRBV6-5
J gene: TRBJ2-5
CDR3 DNA: TGTGCCTTACTAGGAAACGGCCAAGAGACCCAGTACTTC
CDR3 protein: CALLGNGQETQYF

clone size: few
D gene: .
V gene: TRBV2
J gene: TRBJ1-6
CDR3 DNA: TGTGCCAGCAGTGAAGGACTGGCGGCTTCACCCCTCCACTTT
CDR3 protein: CASSEGLAASPLHF

clone size: few
D gene: .
V gene: TRBV30
J gene: TRBJ1-1
CDR3 DNA: TGTGCCTGGAGTGTAGGAGGGCGGGCTGAAGCTTTCTTT
CDR3 protein: CAWSVGGRAEAFF

clone size: few
D gene: .
V gene: TRBV6-5
J gene: TRBJ1-2
CDR3 DNA: TGTGCCAGCAGTTACTTGACCGGGACATATGGCTACACCTTC
CDR3 protein: CASSYLTGTYGYTF

clone size: .
D gene: .
V gene: TRBV30
J gene: TRBJ1-2
CDR3 DNA: TGTGCCTGGGGGAGAGGTATAGGAGTTACTAACTATGGCTACACCTTC
CDR3 protein: CAWGRGIGVTNYGYTF

clone size: .
D gene: TRBD2
V gene: TRBV15
J gene: TRBJ2-7
CDR3 DNA: TGTGCCACCAGCAGAGTTGGTCATCGGAGTAGCGGGACCTACGAGCAGTACTTC
CDR3 protein: CATSRVGHRSSGTYEQYF

clone size: .
D gene: .
V gene: TRBV6-6
J gene: TRBJ1-5
CDR3 DNA: TGTGCCAGTCAGACTAGGGCTAATCAGCCCCAGCATTTT
CDR3 protein: CASQTRANQPQHF

clone size: .
D gene: TRBD1
V gene: TRBV6-5
J gene: TRBJ2-7
CDR3 DNA: TGTGCCAGCAGTTACGAAAAACAGGGGGCTCGGTCGCTGTACTTC
CDR3 protein: CASSYEKQGARSLYF

clone size: few
D gene: TRBD1
V gene: TRBV7-2
J gene: TRBJ2-5
CDR3 DNA: TGTGCCAGCACCGGGACAGGGTTGCAGACCCAGTACTTC
CDR3 protein: CASTGTGLQTQYF

clone size: few
D gene: TRBD1
V gene: TRBV19
J gene: TRBJ2-6
CDR3 DNA: TGTGCCAGTCACCTTGGACAGGGTACCTCTGGGGCCAACGTCCTGACTTTC
CDR3 protein: CASHLGQGTSGANVLTF

clone size: few
D gene: TRBD1
V gene: TRBV29-1
J gene: TRBJ2-2
CDR3 DNA: TGCAGCGTACCTCGACAGGGGGCCACCTCCGGCGGGGAGCTGTTTTTT
CDR3 protein: CSVPRQGATSGGELFF

clone size: .
D gene: .
V gene: TRBV9
J gene: TRBJ2-2
CDR3 DNA: TGTGCCAGCAGCGTAGACTACCACCCAAACCGGGGGGAGCTGTTTTTT
CDR3 protein: CASSVDYHPNRGELFF

clone size: .
D gene: .
V gene: TRBV7-9
J gene: TRBJ2-7
CDR3 DNA: TGTGCCAGCAGCTCCCCGAGGATGAGACCTGGAAAAGGTGACGAGCAGTACTTC
CDR3 protein: CASSSPRMRPGKGDEQYF

clone size: .
D gene: .
V gene: TRBV4-1
J gene: TRBJ1-5
CDR3 DNA: TGCGCCAGCAGCCAAGGACCGGGAGCTCTAGACCAGCCCCAGCATTTT
CDR3 protein: CASSQGPGALDQPQHF

clone size: .
D gene: TRBD2
V gene: TRBV19
J gene: TRBJ2-1
CDR3 DNA: TGTGCCAGTAGGGGACTAGCGGGAGCTAATGAGCAGTTCTTC
CDR3 protein: CASRGLAGANEQFF

clone size: few
D gene: TRBD2
V gene: TRBV2
J gene: TRBJ2-2
CDR3 DNA: TGTGCCAGCAGTGATGCGGGCGGGGGCACCGGGGAGCTGTTTTTT
CDR3 protein: CASSDAGGGTGELFF

clone size: few
D gene: TRBD1
V gene: TRBV29-1
J gene: TRBJ2-1
CDR3 DNA: TGCAGCACCAGAGGGACAGACCCCAATGAGCAGTTCTTC
CDR3 protein: CSTRGTDPNEQFF

clone size: few
D gene: TRBD1
V gene: TRBV5-1
J gene: TRBJ1-2
CDR3 DNA: TGCGCCAGCAGCTTCGGGACAGCGGACTATGGCTACACCTTC
CDR3 protein: CASSFGTADYGYTF

clone size: .
D gene: .
V gene: TRBV7-9
J gene: TRBJ2-2
CDR3 DNA: TGTGCCAGCAGCTTAATCGGCGGGGAGCTGTTTTTT
CDR3 protein: CASSLIGGELFF

clone size: .
D gene: .
V gene: TRBV5-4
J gene: TRBJ2-3
CDR3 DNA: TGTGCCAGCAGCTGGCGGGATACGCAGTATTTT
CDR3 protein: CASSWRDTQYF

clone size: .
D gene: .
V gene: TRBV21-1
J gene: TRBJ2-5
CDR3 DNA: TGTGCCAGCACCCATCGCGGCAGGGATGGGGAGACCCAGTACTTC
CDR3 protein: CASTHRGRDGETQYF

clone size: .
D gene: TRBD1
V gene: TRBV5-1
J gene: TRBJ1-1
CDR3 DNA: TGCGCCAGCAGCGCCGGGACAGGGAACACTGAAGCTTTCTTT
CDR3 protein: CASSAGTGNTEAFF

clone size: .
D gene: .
V gene: TRBV21-1
J gene: TRBJ1-1
CDR3 DNA: TGTGCCAGCTGTGACAGGCTAAACACTGAAGCTTTCTTT
CDR3 protein: CASCDRLNTEAFF

clone size: .
D gene: .
V gene: TRBV5-1
J gene: TRBJ2-1
CDR3 DNA: TGCGCCAGCAGCTTGGTTCCGGATGAGCAGTTCTTC
CDR3 protein: CASSLVPDEQFF

clone size: few
D gene: TRBD2
V gene: TRBV18
J gene: TRBJ2-7
CDR3 DNA: TGTGCCAGCTCACCGACTTTACTAGCGGGAGTTGACGAGCAGTACTTC
CDR3 protein: CASSPTLLAGVDEQYF

clone size: .
D gene: .
V gene: TRBV27
J gene: TRBJ1-1
CDR3 DNA: TGTGCCAGCAGATATGGGGAGGCGAACACTGAAGCTTTCTTT
CDR3 protein: CASRYGEANTEAFF

clone size: few
D gene: .
V gene: TRBV4-1
J gene: TRBJ2-1
CDR3 DNA: TGCGCCAGCAGCCCTGTGGGGAGGGGGATATACAATGAGCAGTTCTTC
CDR3 protein: CASSPVGRGIYNEQFF

clone size: .
D gene: .
V gene: TRBV2
J gene: TRBJ1-2
CDR3 DNA: TGTGCCAGCACCCGGACATCGGCTAACTATGGCTACACCTTC
CDR3 protein: CASTRTSANYGYTF

clone size: few
D gene: TRBD2
V gene: TRBV5-4
J gene: TRBJ2-2
CDR3 DNA: TGTGCCAGCAGCTTGCCTGCTGCGGGAGGGACCGGGGAGCTGTTTTTT
CDR3 protein: CASSLPAAGGTGELFF

clone size: few
D gene: TRBD2
V gene: TRBV5-1
J gene: TRBJ2-1
CDR3 DNA: TGCGCCAGCAGCGCCGGGACTAGCGCCTACAATGAGCAGTTCTTC
CDR3 protein: CASSAGTSAYNEQFF